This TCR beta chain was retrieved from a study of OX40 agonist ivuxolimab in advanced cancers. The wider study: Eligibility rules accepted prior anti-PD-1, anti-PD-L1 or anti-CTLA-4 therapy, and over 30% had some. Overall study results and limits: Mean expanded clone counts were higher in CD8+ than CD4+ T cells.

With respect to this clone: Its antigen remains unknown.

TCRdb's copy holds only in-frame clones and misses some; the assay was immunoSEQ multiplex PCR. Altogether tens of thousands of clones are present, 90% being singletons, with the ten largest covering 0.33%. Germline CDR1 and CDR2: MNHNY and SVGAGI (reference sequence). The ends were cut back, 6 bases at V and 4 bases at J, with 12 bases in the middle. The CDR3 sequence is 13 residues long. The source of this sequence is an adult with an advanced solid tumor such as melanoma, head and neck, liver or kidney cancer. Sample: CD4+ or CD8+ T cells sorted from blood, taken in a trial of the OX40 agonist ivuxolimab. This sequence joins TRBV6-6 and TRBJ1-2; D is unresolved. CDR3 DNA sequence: TGTGCCAGCAGCCCCCCCCACAGCTATGGCTACACCTTC. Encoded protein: CASSPPHSYGYTF.